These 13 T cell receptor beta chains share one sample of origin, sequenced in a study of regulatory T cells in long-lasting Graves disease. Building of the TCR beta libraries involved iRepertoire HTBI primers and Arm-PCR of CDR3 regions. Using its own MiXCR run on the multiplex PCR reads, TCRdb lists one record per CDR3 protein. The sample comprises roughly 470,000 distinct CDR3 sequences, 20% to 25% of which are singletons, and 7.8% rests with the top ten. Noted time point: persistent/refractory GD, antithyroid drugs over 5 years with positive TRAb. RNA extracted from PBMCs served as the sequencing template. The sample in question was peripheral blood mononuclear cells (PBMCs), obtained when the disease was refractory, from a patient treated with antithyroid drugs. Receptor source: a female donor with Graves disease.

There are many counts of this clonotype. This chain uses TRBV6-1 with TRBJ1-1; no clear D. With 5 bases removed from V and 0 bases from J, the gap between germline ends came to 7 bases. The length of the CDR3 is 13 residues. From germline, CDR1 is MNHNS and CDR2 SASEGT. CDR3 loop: CASSRQVNTEAFF. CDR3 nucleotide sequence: TGTGCCAGCAGTAGACAAGTGAACACTGAAGCTTTCTTT.

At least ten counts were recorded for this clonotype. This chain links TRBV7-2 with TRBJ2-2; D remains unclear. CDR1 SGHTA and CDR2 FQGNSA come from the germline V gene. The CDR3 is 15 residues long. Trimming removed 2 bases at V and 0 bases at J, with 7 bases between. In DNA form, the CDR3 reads TGTGCCAGCAGCTTAAGGCGGACGAACACCGGGGAGCTGTTTTTT. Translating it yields CASSLRRTNTGELFF.

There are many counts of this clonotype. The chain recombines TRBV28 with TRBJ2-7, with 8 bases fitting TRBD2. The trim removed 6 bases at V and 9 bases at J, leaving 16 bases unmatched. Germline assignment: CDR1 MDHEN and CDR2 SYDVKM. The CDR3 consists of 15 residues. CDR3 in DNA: TGTGCCAGCAGGGATACCCTGGGCGGGAGGAACTGGCAGTACTTC. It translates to CASRDTLGGRNWQYF.

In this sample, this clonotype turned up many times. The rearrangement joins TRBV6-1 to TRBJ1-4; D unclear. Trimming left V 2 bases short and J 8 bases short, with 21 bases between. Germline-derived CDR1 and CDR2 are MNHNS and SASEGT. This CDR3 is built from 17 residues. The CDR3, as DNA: TGTGCCAGCAGTGAATCCCGCGGCCAGTACGATAGGGAAAAACTGTTTTTT. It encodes CASSESRGQYDREKLFF.

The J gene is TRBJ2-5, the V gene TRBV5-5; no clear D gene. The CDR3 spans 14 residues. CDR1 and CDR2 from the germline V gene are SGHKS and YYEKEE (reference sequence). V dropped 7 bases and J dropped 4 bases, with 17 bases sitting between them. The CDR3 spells CASARSGFRETQYF. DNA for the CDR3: TGTGCCAGCGCTCGATCAGGATTCCGAGAGACCCAGTACTTC. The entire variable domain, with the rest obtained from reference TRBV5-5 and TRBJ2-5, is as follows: DAGVTQSPTHLIKTRGQQVTLRCSPISGHKSVSWYQQVLGQGPQFIFQYYEKEERGRGNFPDRFSARQFPNYSSELNVNALLLGDSALYLCASARSGFRETQYFGPGTRLLVL.

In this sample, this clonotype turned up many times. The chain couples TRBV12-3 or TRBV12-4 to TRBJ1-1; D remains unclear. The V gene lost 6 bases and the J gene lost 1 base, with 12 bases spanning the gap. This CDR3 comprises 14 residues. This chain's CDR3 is CASSSTAGNTEAFF. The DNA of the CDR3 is TGTGCCAGCAGCTCCACTGCGGGGAACACTGAAGCTTTCTTT.

CDR3 nucleotide sequence: TGCGCCAGCAGTGGACGACAGGGGCCCACAGATACGCAGTATTTT. Translation: CASSGRQGPTDTQYF. J is TRBJ2-3 and V is TRBV10-2; 8 bases are a match to TRBD1. Germline lookup yields CDR1 WSHSY and CDR2 SAAADI. The CDR3 contains 15 residues. J was trimmed by 2 bases and V by 4 bases; bases with no gene match: 5.

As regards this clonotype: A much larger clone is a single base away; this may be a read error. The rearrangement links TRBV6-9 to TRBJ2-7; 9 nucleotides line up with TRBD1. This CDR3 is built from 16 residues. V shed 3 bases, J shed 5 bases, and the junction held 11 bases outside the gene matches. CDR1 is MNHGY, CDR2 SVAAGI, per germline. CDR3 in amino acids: CASSYDGGTGSHEQYF. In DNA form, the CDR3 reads TGTGCCAGCAGTTACGACGGGGGGACAGGGAGCCACGAGCAGTACTTC.

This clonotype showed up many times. The CDR3 DNA reads as TGTGCCAGCAGTGAAGCGAGTAATCGACGCCGAGGGGCCGGGGAGCTGTTTTTT. Its protein product is CASSEASNRRRGAGELFF. The gene calls are TRBV6-1 and TRBJ2-2; D is perhaps TRBD1 or TRBD2 (5 bases each). The CDR3 has 18 residues. V was clipped by 0 bases and J by 6 bases, with 20 bases between them. Germline values: CDR1 MNHNS, CDR2 SASEGT.

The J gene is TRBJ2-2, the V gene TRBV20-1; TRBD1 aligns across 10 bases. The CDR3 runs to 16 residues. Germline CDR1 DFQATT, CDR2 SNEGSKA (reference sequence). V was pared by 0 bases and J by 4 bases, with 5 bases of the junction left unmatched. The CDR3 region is CSARDPRTGGTGELFF. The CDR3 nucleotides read TGCAGTGCTAGAGATCCCAGGACAGGGGGCACCGGGGAGCTGTTTTTT.

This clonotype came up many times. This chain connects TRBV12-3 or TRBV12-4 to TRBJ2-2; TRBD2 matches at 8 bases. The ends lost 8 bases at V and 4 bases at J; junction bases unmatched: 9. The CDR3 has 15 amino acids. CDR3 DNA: TGTGCCAGCGGTCGAGGTAGCGGGACCACCGGGGAGCTGTTTTTT. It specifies CASGRGSGTTGELFF.

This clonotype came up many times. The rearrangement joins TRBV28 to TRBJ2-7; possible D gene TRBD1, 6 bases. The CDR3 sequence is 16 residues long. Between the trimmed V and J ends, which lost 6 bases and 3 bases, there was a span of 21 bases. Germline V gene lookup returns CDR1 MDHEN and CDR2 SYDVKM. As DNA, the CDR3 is TGTGCCAGCAGGACCCTCCTAACAGGGCAGAACTACGAGCAGTACTTC. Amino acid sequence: CASRTLLTGQNYEQYF.

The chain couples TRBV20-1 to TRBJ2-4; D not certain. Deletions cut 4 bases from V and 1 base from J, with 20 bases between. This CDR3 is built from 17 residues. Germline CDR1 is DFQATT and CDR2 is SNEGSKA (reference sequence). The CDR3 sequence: CSAITHPAALAKNIQYF. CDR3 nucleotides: TGCAGTGCTATAACCCACCCGGCCGCACTTGCCAAAAACATTCAGTACTTC.